Presented here are 5 T cell receptor beta chains from one specimen sequenced in a study of cytomegalovirus exposure and HLA in healthy donors. The PCR employed 60 Vbeta primers together with 13 Jbeta primers. Assay used: immunoSEQ multiplex PCR; TCRdb lists only in-frame clones, some missing. The profile shows 100,000 to 150,000 clones, roughly 85% of them singletons. The sequenced sample consisted of PBMCs. All receptors come from a boy between 10 and 17 years old in good health and CMV-seronegative.

The V and J genes are TRBV19 and TRBJ2-1, with a tentative D call TRBD2 (5 bases). Trimming stripped 4 bases from V and 2 bases from J, with 12 bases between. In germline, CDR1 is LNHDA, CDR2 SQIVND (reference sequence). This CDR3 is 15 amino acids long. The DNA for the CDR3 is TGTGCCAGTAGTAAGGACTCTTGGGCCTACAATGAGCAGTTCTTC. As protein: CASSKDSWAYNEQFF.

Worth noting for this clone: An end of the junction does not agree with germline; a read error may underlie this. DNA for the CDR3: TGTGCCAGCAGCCTAGACAGTGACTATGGCTACACCTTC. Its protein is CASSLDSDYGYTF. This rearrangement joins TRBV11-2 to TRBJ1-2; TRBD1 is a possible D gene (5 bases). The germline CDR1 and CDR2 sequences are SGHAT and FQNNGV. This CDR3 comprises 13 residues.

This chain joins TRBV11-3 and TRBJ1-2; D perhaps matches TRBD1 (5 bases). The V gene's germline CDR1 is SGHNT and CDR2 YENEEA. The CDR3 spans 13 residues. V lost 0 bases and J lost 6, with 8 bases in between. CDR3 sequence (DNA): TGTGCCAGCAGCTTAGAGGGGGGGGATGGCTACACCTTC. Amino acids: CASSLEGGDGYTF.

This clone was counted once. One junction end disagrees with the germline gene, perhaps due to a read error. In DNA form, the CDR3 reads TGTGCCAGCAGCGAAGCCAAAGCTTTCTTT. This sequence encodes CASSEAKAFF. The chain joins TRBV2 to TRBJ1-1; D unclear. The CDR3 totals 10 residues. The germline CDR1 and CDR2 sequences are SNHLY and FYNNEI.

This clone was counted a few times. CDR3 sequence: CASSEEGRGTEAFF. CDR3 sequence (DNA): TGCGCCAGCTCCGAGGAGGGACGTGGCACTGAAGCTTTCTTT. The chain employs TRBV5-1 and TRBJ1-1; D is perhaps TRBD1 (5 bases). CDR3 length: 14 amino acids. CDR1 is SGHRS and CDR2 is YFSETQ in the germline V gene. V dropped 7 bases and J dropped 4 bases, with 17 bases sitting between them.